The 27 T cell receptor beta chains below come from one sample, sequenced in a study of blood T cell repertoires in COVID-19. Repertoires were generated with immunoSEQ multiplex PCR, while TCRdb's copy carries only in-frame clones and drops some. In the table there are roughly 410,000 clones, around 89% of which are singletons. Sequencing was carried out using peripheral blood. These receptors were obtained from a middle-aged man with acute or convalescent COVID-19.

The chain employs TRBV11-3 and TRBJ2-5; weak D call: TRBD1 (6 bases). The CDR3 runs to 12 residues. From germline, CDR1 is SGHNT and CDR2 YENEEA. The V end was cut by 5 bases, the J end by 9 bases, with 13 bases between. DNA of the CDR3: TGTGCCAGCAGCGCCACTACAGGGCCCCAGTACTTC. It specifies CASSATTGPQYF.

The rearrangement uses TRBV19 and TRBJ2-4, with D possibly matching TRBD2 (7 bases). Germline CDR1 reads LNHDA; CDR2 reads SQIVND (reference sequence). The ends were cut back, 5 bases at V and 0 bases at J, with 20 bases in the middle. The CDR3 sequence is 18 residues long. This CDR3 is CASSLFLRGGLAKNIQYF. The CDR3 DNA sequence: TGTGCCAGTAGTCTTTTCCTTCGCGGGGGCCTAGCCAAAAACATTCAGTACTTC.

This rearrangement joins TRBV27 to TRBJ1-4, with a possible D match to TRBD1 (6 bases). The CDR3 length is 17 residues. Deletions cut 4 bases from V and 8 bases from J, with 23 bases between. Germline V gene sequence: CDR1 MNHEY, CDR2 SMNVEV (reference sequence). This CDR3 is CASSSGTYRGGVEKLFF. CDR3 in DNA: TGTGCCAGCAGTTCCGGGACATATCGCGGGGGGGTGGAAAAACTGTTTTTT.

The CDR3 loop is CASSYSSGFSYEQYF. The CDR3 DNA follows: TGTGCCAGCAGTTACTCTAGCGGATTTTCCTACGAGCAGTACTTC. This chain uses TRBV6-5 with TRBJ2-7, with D perhaps matching TRBD2 (6 bases). This CDR3 is 15 amino acids long. Trimming removed 0 bases from V and 1 base from J, with 10 bases in between. Per germline, CDR1 MNHEY and CDR2 SVGAGI.

This sequence joins TRBV3-1 (or the pseudogene TRBV3-2) and TRBJ2-2, with 11 bases lining up with TRBD2. V was clipped by 1 base and J by 2 bases; unmatched bases: 3. The CDR3 is made up of 17 amino acids. CDR1 and CDR2 (germline): LGHDT, YNNKEL (reference sequence). The CDR3 region is CASSQASGRFNTGELFF. DNA of the CDR3: TGTGCCAGCAGCCAAGCTAGCGGGAGGTTCAACACCGGGGAGCTGTTTTTT.

The DNA for the CDR3 is TGTGCCAGCAGTTTGGGTAGCCGGAACGAGCAGTACTTC. Translation gives CASSLGSRNEQYF. The J gene is TRBJ2-7, the V gene TRBV6-5; D is uncertain. The CDR3 contains 13 residues. Trimming pared 4 bases from V and 5 bases from J, leaving 12 bases between. Germline-derived CDR1 and CDR2 are MNHEY and SVGAGI.

This clone was observed a single time. The rearrangement joins TRBV5-1 to TRBJ2-3; 9 positions match TRBD2. This CDR3 spans 16 amino acids. Trimming cost V 6 bases and J 5 bases; bases outside gene matches: 13. Germline loops: CDR1 SGHRS, CDR2 YFSETQ. CDR3 sequence reads: CASNGGVAGEEDTQYF. In DNA, the CDR3 is TGCGCCAGCAATGGCGGAGTAGCGGGAGAGGAAGATACGCAGTATTTT.

The rearrangement joins TRBV2 to TRBJ2-7, with D possibly matching TRBD1 (5 bases). The CDR3 is made up of 13 amino acids. The V and J ends lost 4 bases and 3 bases respectively, with 10 bases between them. CDR1 and CDR2 from the germline V gene are SNHLY and FYNNEI. CDR3 region: CASSASGFYEQYF. The CDR3 bases are TGTGCCAGCAGTGCTTCAGGGTTCTACGAGCAGTACTTC.

The V call is TRBV18, the J call TRBJ1-2; TRBD1 might be the D (6 bases). This CDR3 is 16 amino acids long. Trimming took 3 bases from V and 3 from J, leaving 17 bases between them. The germline V gene encodes CDR1 KGHSH and CDR2 LQKENI. CDR3 sequence (DNA): TGTGCCAGCTCACCCCTTCAGGGGCGTAGCGACTATGGCTACACCTTC. Amino acids: CASSPLQGRSDYGYTF.

The rearrangement links TRBV27 to TRBJ2-7; TRBD2 agrees at 11 bases. The CDR3 covers 15 residues. Germline CDR1 and CDR2: MNHEY and SMNVEV (reference sequence). V was clipped by 5 bases and J by 4 bases; unmatched bases: 7. CDR3 in amino acids: CASSRGASGRYEQYF. In nucleotides, the CDR3 is TGTGCCAGCAGTCGCGGGGCTAGCGGGAGGTACGAGCAGTACTTC.

This chain uses TRBV3-1 (or the pseudogene TRBV3-2) with TRBJ2-7, with TRBD2 as a possible D gene (5 bases). With 2 bases removed from V and 7 bases from J, the gap between germline ends came to 15 bases. Germline V gives CDR1 LGHDT, CDR2 YNNKEL (reference sequence). This CDR3 has 14 residues. The CDR3 spells CASSQLAGEVEQYF. In DNA form, the CDR3 reads TGTGCCAGCAGCCAACTAGCCGGGGAAGTGGAGCAGTACTTC.

The gene calls are TRBV13 and TRBJ2-1; the D gene is possibly TRBD2 (6 bases). V was trimmed by 3 bases and J by 4 bases, leaving 13 bases between them. Germline-derived CDR1 and CDR2 are PRHDT and FYEKMQ (reference sequence). The CDR3 has 15 residues. DNA for the CDR3: TGTGCCAGCAGCTTTGGGGCTAGCGAGTACAATGAGCAGTTCTTC. It yields the protein CASSFGASEYNEQFF.

This chain joins TRBV20-1 and TRBJ1-1, with D unresolved. The CDR3 sequence is 14 residues long. The germline V and J ends were trimmed by 3 bases and 5 bases, with 16 bases remaining between them. Germline assignment: CDR1 DFQATT and CDR2 SNEGSKA (reference sequence). CDR3 protein: CSASGPSGVTEAFF. CDR3 sequence (DNA): TGCAGTGCTAGTGGGCCTAGCGGGGTGACTGAAGCTTTCTTT.

About this clone: A junction boundary mismatches the germline segment, possibly from a read error. J is TRBJ2-1 and V is TRBV7-7; TRBD2 aligns across 11 bases. In germline, CDR1 is SSHAT, CDR2 FNYEAQ (reference sequence). The CDR3 runs 17 residues. CDR3 loop: CASSLAPSGRYGNEQFF. The CDR3 coding sequence is TGTGCTAGCAGCTTAGCGCCTAGCGGGAGGTATGGCAATGAGCAGTTCTTC.

The chain employs TRBV3-1 (or the pseudogene TRBV3-2) and TRBJ1-5, with TRBD1 matching over 9 bases. The CDR3 spans 20 residues. After removal of 7 bases from V and 2 bases from J, the junction contained 21 bases not matched to a gene. Germline V gene data show CDR1 as LGHDT and CDR2 as YNNKEL (reference sequence). DNA for the CDR3: TGTGCCAGCAACACCTTAGCAGGGACAGGGATGGTAAGTGGCAATCAGCCCCAGCATTTT. Its translation is CASNTLAGTGMVSGNQPQHF.

V usage is TRBV28 and J usage is TRBJ1-2; unclear D gene. V shed 2 bases and J shed 2 bases, with 6 bases lying between them. CDR3 length equals 13 residues. Germline lookup yields CDR1 MDHEN and CDR2 SYDVKM. As DNA, the CDR3 is TGTGCCAGCAGTTTAGACACCAACTATGGCTACACCTTC. Amino acids: CASSLDTNYGYTF.

The chain uses TRBV5-6 and TRBJ1-5; 7 bases line up with TRBD1. Germline assignment: CDR1 SGHDT and CDR2 YYEEEE. This CDR3 region has 14 residues. Trimming took 2 bases from V and 5 from J; bases not matched to a gene: 4. The CDR3 region is CASSLGGGHQPQHF. In nucleotides, the CDR3 is TGTGCCAGCAGCTTAGGGGGCGGTCATCAGCCCCAGCATTTT.

This chain uses TRBV7-9 with TRBJ1-2; 8 bases align to TRBD1. V dropped 1 base and J dropped 2; count of bases not matched to a gene: 6. Germline-derived CDR1 and CDR2 are SEHNR and FQNEAQ (reference sequence). The CDR3 has 16 residues. CDR3 sequence (DNA): TGTGCCAGCAGCTTAGGCGGAGACAGGGGAAACTATGGCTACACCTTC. Its translation is CASSLGGDRGNYGYTF.

The chain joins TRBV9 to TRBJ1-2; possible D gene TRBD1, 6 bases. The V end lost 0 bases, the J end lost 4 bases, and 19 bases lay between the germline ends. The length of the CDR3 is 17 residues. The germline V gene has CDR1 SGDLS and CDR2 YYNGEE. The CDR3 spells CASSVEISAGEGYGYTF. CDR3 coding DNA: TGTGCCAGCAGCGTAGAAATCTCGGCAGGGGAAGGCTATGGCTACACCTTC.

Notes on this clone: The limits of the CDR3 on the DNA are not certain, so only TCRdb's listed CDR3 is given. The chain employs TRBV25-1 and TRBJ1-6. The CDR3 contains 16 residues when both ends are counted. The germline V gene encodes CDR1 MGHDK and CDR2 SYGVNS. The chain's CDR3 is CASSDFRGSGNSPLHF.

This chain connects TRBV29-1 to TRBJ2-1; D gene uncertain. V lost 2 bases and J lost 5, with 7 bases in between. CDR3 size: 12 residues. CDR1 and CDR2 from the germline V gene are SQVTM and ANQGSEA. CDR3 amino acids: CSVESVHNEQFF. CDR3 DNA: TGCAGCGTTGAATCCGTTCACAATGAGCAGTTCTTC.

The chain carries TRBV11-2 and TRBJ2-4, with D hard to call. V lost 0 bases and J 6 bases, leaving 6 bases between the germline ends. Per germline, CDR1 SGHAT and CDR2 FQNNGV. This CDR3 is 13 amino acids long. In nucleotides, the CDR3 is TGTGCCAGCAGCTTAGACCACTTAAACATTCAGTACTTC. This codes for CASSLDHLNIQYF.

This clone was picked up one time. The V and J genes are TRBV28 and TRBJ1-2; D is ambiguous. Trimming took off 1 base at V and 2 bases at J, with 8 bases between the two ends. CDR1 is MDHEN and CDR2 is SYDVKM in the germline V gene. The CDR3 contains 14 residues. The CDR3 DNA sequence: TGTGCCAGCAGTTTATTGCAGATAAACTATGGCTACACCTTC. Translated, it gives CASSLLQINYGYTF.

This CDR3 reads CASSLGRQGANEKLFF. CDR3 DNA sequence: TGTGCCAGCAGCTTAGGAAGACAGGGCGCCAATGAAAAACTGTTTTTT. The V gene is TRBV13, the J gene TRBJ1-4; 7 bases are a match to TRBD1. The CDR3 has 16 residues. J was trimmed by 5 bases and V by 0 bases; bases with no gene match: 6. Germline values: CDR1 PRHDT, CDR2 FYEKMQ (reference sequence).

In DNA form, the CDR3 reads TGTGCCAGCAGTTACGGAGGACAGGGGACGGGCGAGCAGTACTTC. Encoded protein: CASSYGGQGTGEQYF. The genes are TRBV6-5 and TRBJ2-7; 9 positions agree with TRBD1. Germline V gene data show CDR1 as MNHEY and CDR2 as SVGAGI. This CDR3 has 15 amino acids. V was clipped by 2 bases and J by 6 bases; unmatched bases: 8.

J is TRBJ2-2 and V is TRBV11-1; D uncertain. Germline lookup yields CDR1 SGHAT and CDR2 FQDESV (reference sequence). This CDR3 comprises 14 residues. The ends were cut back, 1 base at V and 4 bases at J, with 7 bases in the middle. The chain's CDR3 is CASSLGRSTGELFF. In DNA, the CDR3 is TGTGCCAGCAGCTTAGGGAGATCCACCGGGGAGCTGTTTTTT.

The genes are TRBV15 and TRBJ1-3; D is perhaps TRBD1 (6 bases). The CDR3 is 18 amino acids. The V end was cut by 0 bases, the J end by 1 base, with 16 bases between. CDR1 and CDR2 from the germline V gene are LNHNV and YYDKDF (reference sequence). The CDR3 DNA is TGTGCCACCAGCAGAGATTATGGGGGCGACCAATCTGGAAACACCATATATTTT. Translating gives CATSRDYGGDQSGNTIYF.